The source of this TCR beta chain is a study of shared clonotypes between healthy human individuals. For the study at large: Researchers assigned three CD4 naive, three CD4 memory, two CD8 naive and one CD8 memory plate to each donor. Findings and caveats of the study: Sorted-subset samples were not fully sequenced, rarefaction indicated.

For this clone: What it binds is unknown.

Every subset had its genomic DNA shared out evenly among several immunoSEQ plates. The table came from immunoSEQ multiplex PCR; TCRdb's copy has only in-frame clones and leaves some out. This table holds 2,500,000 or so clones, just over 90% found once. V lost 5 bases to trimming and J lost 9 bases, with 19 bases between them. The CDR3 contains 14 residues. Germline V CDR1 and CDR2: MNHEY, SVGAGI. The sequenced material came from naive CD4+ T cells sorted from blood. The subset was: CD45RA+ positively selected. The chain employs TRBV6-5 and TRBJ1-1; no clear D gene. The sequence was collected from a man younger than 35 in good health. This CDR3 reads CASSLNMVAEKAFF. The CDR3 DNA reads as TGTGCCAGCAGTCTTAACATGGTCGCAGAGAAAGCTTTCTTT.